Listed here is a single TCR beta chain. The data originate from a study of cytomegalovirus exposure and HLA in healthy donors. Primers for the PCR totalled 60 Vbeta and 13 Jbeta. Profiled with immunoSEQ multiplex PCR; TCRdb holds only in-frame clones, not every one. This sample yields roughly 100,000 clones, of which roughly 83% are seen a single time; 2% to 3% belongs to the top ten. The sequence derives from a man between 35 and 55 years old in good health and CMV-seronegative. The sequenced sample consisted of PBMCs.

CDR3 in amino acids: CASSLVGQDEQFF. CDR3 bases: TGTGCCAGCAGCTTAGTGGGCCAGGATGAGCAGTTCTTC. The chain links TRBV7-2 to TRBJ2-1, with unresolved D. Trimming pared 1 base from V and 8 bases from J, leaving 9 bases between. Germline CDR1 SGHTA, CDR2 FQGNSA. The CDR3 length is 13 residues.